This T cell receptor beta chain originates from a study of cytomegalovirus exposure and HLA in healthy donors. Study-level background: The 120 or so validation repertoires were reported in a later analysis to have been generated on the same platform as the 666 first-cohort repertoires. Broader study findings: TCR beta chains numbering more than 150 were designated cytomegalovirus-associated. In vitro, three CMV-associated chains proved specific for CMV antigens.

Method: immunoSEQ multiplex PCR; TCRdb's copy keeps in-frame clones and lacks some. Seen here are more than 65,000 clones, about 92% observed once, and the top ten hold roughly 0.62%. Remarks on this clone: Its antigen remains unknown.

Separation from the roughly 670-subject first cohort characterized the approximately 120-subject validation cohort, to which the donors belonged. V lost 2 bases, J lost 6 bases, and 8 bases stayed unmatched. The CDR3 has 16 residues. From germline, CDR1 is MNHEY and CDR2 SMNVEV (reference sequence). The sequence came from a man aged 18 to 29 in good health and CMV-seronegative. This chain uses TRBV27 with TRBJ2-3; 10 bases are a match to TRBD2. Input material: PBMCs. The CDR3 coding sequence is TGTGCCAGCAGTTTACTAGCGGGAGATGTCTTGGATACGCAGTATTTT. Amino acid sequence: CASSLLAGDVLDTQYF.